This is a list of T cell receptor beta chains from one sample in a study of T cell clonotyping in hematopoietic cell transplantation. TCRdb's table, derived via immunoSEQ multiplex PCR, lists solely in-frame clones and lacks some. This table has about 10,000 clones, approximately 77% appearing once. This specimen consisted of PBMCs, obtained 30 days after allogeneic stem cell transplant. The receptor source for this set is a female patient in her 40s who had an allogeneic stem cell transplant from a related donor, so T cells may come from the graft donor. Some clones in this sample may be carry-over from other donors' samples. The CDR3 runs from the conserved cysteine through the conserved F or W. Each record gives: clone size, J gene, CDR3 length, V gene, D gene, CDR3 DNA, CDR3 protein. D genes are given only for firm matches. Part of the rows lack a size; the others show once, few, many or a class for expanded clones.

once,TRBJ1-4,20,TRBV4-3,.,TGCGCCAGCAGCCAAGTTTTTATCGGCGCGTCCTCGACATTTAATGAAAAACTGTTTTTT,CASSQVFIGASSTFNEKLFF
.,TRBJ2-5,14,TRBV6-5,TRBD1,TGTGCCAGCAAGACCTGGACAGGGGAAGAGACCCAGTACTTC,CASKTWTGEETQYF
.,TRBJ2-7,14,TRBV5-6,.,TGTGCCAGCAGCTTTGGATCGAACCCCTACGAGCAGTACTTC,CASSFGSNPYEQYF
.,TRBJ2-1,14,TRBV9,.,TGTGCCAGCAGCGTAAGCGCCCTTGGAAATGAGCAGTTCTTC,CASSVSALGNEQFF
.,TRBJ2-3,15,TRBV4-2,TRBD2,TGTGCCAGCAGCCAAGAGGGGAGGGCCACAGATACGCAGTATTTT,CASSQEGRATDTQYF
.,TRBJ2-7,15,TRBV6-5,TRBD1,TGTGCCAGCAGTTACGCCCAGGGGGCTATCGACGAGCAGTACTTC,CASSYAQGAIDEQYF
.,TRBJ2-1,16,TRBV9,TRBD1,TGTGCCAGCAGCTCCCGGGACAGTAGCTCCTACAATGAGCAGTTCTTC,CASSSRDSSSYNEQFF
.,TRBJ1-5,13,TRBV11-3,.,TGTGCCAGCAGCTTAGACGGCAATCAGCCCCAGCATTTT,CASSLDGNQPQHF
.,TRBJ2-7,11,TRBV29-1,.,TGCAGCGTTGTCGTGATCTACGAGCAGTACTTC,CSVVVIYEQYF
.,TRBJ2-1,15,TRBV19,.,TGTGCCAGTAGTATCAGGGGACTCGGGGACAATGAGCAGTTCTTC,CASSIRGLGDNEQFF
.,TRBJ2-1,14,TRBV5-1,TRBD2,TGCGCCAGCAGCTTGGCCTCGGGAGGGAATGAGCAGTTCTTC,CASSLASGGNEQFF
.,TRBJ2-1,12,TRBV9,.,TGTGCCAGCAGCGTAGCTAACAATGAGCAGTTCTTC,CASSVANNEQFF
.,TRBJ2-3,16,TRBV10-3,TRBD2,TGTGCCATCAGTGACTACTTAGCGGGGGGTCAGGATACGCAGTATTTT,CAISDYLAGGQDTQYF
.,TRBJ2-2,17,TRBV27,.,TGTGCCAGCAGTTTATCCCCCAGGCAAATGAACACCGGGGAGCTGTTTTTT,CASSLSPRQMNTGELFF
.,TRBJ2-3,14,TRBV11-3,.,TGTGCCAGCAGCTTAGAGTCCCTTAGAGGTACGCAGTATTTT,CASSLESLRGTQYF
once,TRBJ2-3,14,TRBV27,.,TGTGCCAGCACCTCCCGGGACCACGGAGATACGCAGTATTTT,CASTSRDHGDTQYF
.,TRBJ2-3,17,TRBV6-4,TRBD2,TGTGCCAGCAGTGACTCCCCCGGGACTAGCGGCACAGATACGCAGTATTTT,CASSDSPGTSGTDTQYF
medium-sized,TRBJ1-1,14,TRBV29-1,.,TGCAGCGTCCCCAGCTCCCCCATGAACACTGAAGCTTTCTTT,CSVPSSPMNTEAFF
.,TRBJ1-2,13,TRBV9,.,TGTGCCAGCAGCGTAGGGGACCGGGAAGGCTACACCTTC,CASSVGDREGYTF
.,TRBJ2-2,15,TRBV7-2,.,TGTGCCAGCAGCGATCACACAGGGAAGGGCGGGGAGCTGTTTTTT,CASSDHTGKGGELFF
.,TRBJ2-7,14,TRBV19,TRBD2,TGTGCCAGTAGAAAAGCGGGAGGGCCCCACGAGCAGTACTTC,CASRKAGGPHEQYF
few,TRBJ2-7,12,TRBV25-1,TRBD1,TGTGCCTCGGGACAGGGGGCCTACGAGCAGTACTTC,CASGQGAYEQYF
.,TRBJ2-3,15,TRBV6-5,TRBD2,TGTGCCAGCAGTCGACTAGCGGGAGGCCCAGATACGCAGTATTTT,CASSRLAGGPDTQYF
.,TRBJ2-5,13,TRBV6-5,.,TGTGCCAGCAGACCCCAGGGACGAGAGACCCAGTACTTC,CASRPQGRETQYF
.,TRBJ2-7,15,TRBV7-6,TRBD2,TGTGCCAGCAGCTCCGGACTAGCGGGGACCTACGAGCAGTACTTC,CASSSGLAGTYEQYF
.,TRBJ2-2,15,TRBV5-5,.,TGTGCCAGCAGCTTGGTCCACGCGGCCACCGGGGAGCTGTTTTTT,CASSLVHAATGELFF
once,TRBJ2-5,15,TRBV9,.,TGTGCCAGCAGCGTAATTTCCGGATTCCAAGAGACCCAGTACTTC,CASSVISGFQETQYF
.,TRBJ1-3,15,TRBV29-1,.,TGCAGCGTTGAAGTATCGTCGGATTCTGGAAACACCATATATTTT,CSVEVSSDSGNTIYF
.,TRBJ1-4,17,TRBV5-5,TRBD1,TGTGCCAGCAGCTTGATCCTTTCCGGGACAGGGTCTGAAAAACTGTTTTTT,CASSLILSGTGSEKLFF
.,TRBJ2-7,14,TRBV10-3,.,TGTGCCATCAGGGATGACGGGAAGGCGCACGAGCAGTACTTC,CAIRDDGKAHEQYF
.,TRBJ2-5,16,TRBV19,TRBD1,TGTGCCAGTAGTATAGATCATGGGACAGCCCAAGAGACCCAGTACTTC,CASSIDHGTAQETQYF
.,TRBJ1-2,14,TRBV18,.,TGTGCCAGCTCACCGGAAGGGGCCCGCCGGGGCTACACCTTC,CASSPEGARRGYTF
.,TRBJ2-7,14,TRBV7-2,.,TGTGCCAGCAGCTTAGAGGGCTTTTCCTACGAGCAGTACTTC,CASSLEGFSYEQYF
.,TRBJ1-5,14,TRBV7-2,.,TGTGCCAGCAGCTTAGGTCAGGGAAATCAGCCCCAGCATTTT,CASSLGQGNQPQHF
.,TRBJ1-5,16,TRBV6-1,.,TGTGCCAGCAGTGACTTCGGGGGAGGGAACAATCAGCCCCAGCATTTT,CASSDFGGGNNQPQHF
.,TRBJ2-2,16,TRBV6-1,TRBD2,TGTGCCAGCAGTGAGAGAGCGGGAGCAGGGACCGGGGAGCTGTTTTTT,CASSERAGAGTGELFF
once,TRBJ2-3,14,TRBV6-5,.,TGTGCCAGCAGTAAACTTGGGGGCACAGATACGCAGTATTTT,CASSKLGGTDTQYF
.,TRBJ2-7,13,TRBV6-6,.,TGTGCCAGCAGCCCGGGGACCGATTACGAGCAGTACTTC,CASSPGTDYEQYF
once,TRBJ2-7,15,TRBV11-2,.,TGTGCCAGCACCATGCGAGCGGAAGGTCCCTACGAGCAGTACTTC,CASTMRAEGPYEQYF
.,TRBJ1-2,15,TRBV7-9,TRBD1,TGTGCCAGCAGCTTGTTCGGACAGGGGGGCCATGGCTACACCTTC,CASSLFGQGGHGYTF
.,TRBJ2-7,13,TRBV7-2,.,TGTGCCAGCAGGTCCCCGGAAGTCTACGAGCAGTACTTC,CASRSPEVYEQYF
.,TRBJ2-1,16,TRBV7-6,.,TGTGCCAGCAGCCGAACAGGTTCTAGCTCCTACAATGAGCAGTTCTTC,CASSRTGSSSYNEQFF
.,TRBJ2-5,15,TRBV19,TRBD2,TGTGCCAGTAATCACCGGACTAGCGGGAAAGAGACCCAGTACTTC,CASNHRTSGKETQYF
.,TRBJ2-5,14,TRBV6-6,.,TGTGCCAGCAGTTACTCGGAGGGGAGTGAGACCCAGTACTTC,CASSYSEGSETQYF
.,TRBJ2-7,14,TRBV30,.,TGTGCCTGGAGAGCGGTGTCAGGGCGAAACGAGCAGTACTTC,CAWRAVSGRNEQYF
.,TRBJ1-5,13,TRBV7-9,.,TGTGCCAGCAGCTTAGGAATGGGTCAGCCCCAGCATTTT,CASSLGMGQPQHF
.,TRBJ2-5,15,TRBV7-6,.,TGTGCCAGCAGCAAAAGTTCTGGGTACGAAGAGACCCAGTACTTC,CASSKSSGYEETQYF
.,TRBJ2-5,15,TRBV5-8,TRBD2,TGTGCCAGCAGCTTGCGGGGTAGCGGGAAGGAGACCCAGTACTTC,CASSLRGSGKETQYF
once,TRBJ2-1,13,TRBV7-3,.,TGTGCCAGCAGCCCCGTTAAGTATAATGAGCAGTTCTTC,CASSPVKYNEQFF
.,TRBJ2-5,18,TRBV11-2,TRBD2,TGTGCCAGCAGCTTGACTTATGCTAGCGGGAGGGCCGAAGAGACCCAGTACTTC,CASSLTYASGRAEETQYF
.,TRBJ2-7,15,TRBV6-5,TRBD2,TGTGCCAGCAGACCCTTTAAACGGGAGGTACACGAGCAGTACTTC,CASRPFKREVHEQYF
.,TRBJ1-2,14,TRBV27,TRBD1,TGTGCCAGCAGTTTATCAACAGGGGCTTTTGGCTACACCTTC,CASSLSTGAFGYTF
.,TRBJ1-4,13,TRBV29-1,.,TGCAGCGCCACCGGGATTGGTGCCGAAAAACTGTTTTTT,CSATGIGAEKLFF